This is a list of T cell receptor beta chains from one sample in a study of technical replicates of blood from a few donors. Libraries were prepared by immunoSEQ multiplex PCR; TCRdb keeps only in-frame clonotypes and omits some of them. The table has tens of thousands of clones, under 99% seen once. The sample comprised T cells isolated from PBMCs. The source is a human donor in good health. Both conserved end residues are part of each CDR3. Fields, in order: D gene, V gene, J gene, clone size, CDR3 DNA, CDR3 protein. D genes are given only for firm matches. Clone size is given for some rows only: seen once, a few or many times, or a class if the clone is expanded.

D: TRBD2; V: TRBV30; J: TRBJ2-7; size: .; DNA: TGTGCCTGGAGTGACAATCTAGCGGGAGGGTACGAGCAGTACTTC; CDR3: CAWSDNLAGGYEQYF
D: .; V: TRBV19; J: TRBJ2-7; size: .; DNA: TGTGCCAGTAGTATACAGGGAAAGTACGAGCAGTACTTC; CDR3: CASSIQGKYEQYF
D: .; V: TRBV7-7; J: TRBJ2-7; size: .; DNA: TGTGCTAGCAGCCGGACGAACAGCGGCCACGAGCAGTACTTC; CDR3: CASSRTNSGHEQYF
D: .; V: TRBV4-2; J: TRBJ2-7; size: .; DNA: TGTGCCAGCAGCCCCTTTTTGAGCGGTATATACGAGCAGTACTTC; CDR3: CASSPFLSGIYEQYF
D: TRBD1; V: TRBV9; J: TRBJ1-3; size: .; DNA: TGTGCCAGCAGCGGATGGGACAGTCCCTCTGGAAACACCATATATTTT; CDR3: CASSGWDSPSGNTIYF
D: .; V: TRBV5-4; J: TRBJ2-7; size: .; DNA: TGTGCCAGCAGCTTGGGCGGAGTAGGGCAGTACTTC; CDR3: CASSLGGVGQYF
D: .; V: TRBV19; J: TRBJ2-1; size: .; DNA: TGTGCCAGTAGTATAGAAGAGGTTCGGCATGAGCAGTTCTTC; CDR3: CASSIEEVRHEQFF
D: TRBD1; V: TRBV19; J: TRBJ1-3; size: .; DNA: TGTGCCAGTAGTAGACTGGGACAGGGGATTTTCAACACCATATATTTT; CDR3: CASSRLGQGIFNTIYF
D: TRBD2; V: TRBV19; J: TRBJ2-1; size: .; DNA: TGTGCCAGTAGTATAGTGGGGACTAGCGGTTTCTTC; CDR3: CASSIVGTSGFF
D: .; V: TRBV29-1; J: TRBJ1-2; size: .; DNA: TGCAGCGAGATCTCGCTAAATTATCTCCAATATGGCTACACCTTC; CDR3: CSEISLNYLQYGYTF
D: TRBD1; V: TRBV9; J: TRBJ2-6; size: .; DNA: TGTGCCAGCAGCGTAGCGACAGGGGCCGGGGCCAACGTCCTGACTTTC; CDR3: CASSVATGAGANVLTF
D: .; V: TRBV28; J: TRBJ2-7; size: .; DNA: TGTGCCAGCAGCAACCCTAGACAGACCTACGAGCAGTACTTC; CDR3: CASSNPRQTYEQYF
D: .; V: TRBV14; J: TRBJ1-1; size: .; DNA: TGTGCCAGCAGCCAGAGTCTGAACACTGAAGCTTTCTTT; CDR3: CASSQSLNTEAFF
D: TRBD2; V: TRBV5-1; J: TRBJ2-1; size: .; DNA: TGCGCCAGCAGCTTGGACAGCGGGATTATGGATGAGCAGTTCTTC; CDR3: CASSLDSGIMDEQFF
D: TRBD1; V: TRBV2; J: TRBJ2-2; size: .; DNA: TGTGCCAGCAGGGGGGACAGCCACACCGGGGAGCTGTTTTTT; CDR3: CASRGDSHTGELFF
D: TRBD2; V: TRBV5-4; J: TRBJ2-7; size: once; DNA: TGTGCCAGCAGCCCCGGGACTAGCGGAATCTACGAGCAGTACTTC; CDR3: CASSPGTSGIYEQYF
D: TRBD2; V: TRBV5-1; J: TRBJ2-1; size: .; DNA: TGCGCCAGCAGCCCCCTAGCGGGAGCCTCCTACAATGAGCAGTTCTTC; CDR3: CASSPLAGASYNEQFF
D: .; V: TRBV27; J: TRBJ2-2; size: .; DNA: TGTGCCAGCAGTCTCAACACCGGGGAGCTGTTTTTT; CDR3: CASSLNTGELFF
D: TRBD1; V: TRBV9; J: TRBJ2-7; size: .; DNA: TGTGCCAGCAGCGGCGACCCGGGACAGGGATTTTATTACGAGCAGTACTTC; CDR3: CASSGDPGQGFYYEQYF
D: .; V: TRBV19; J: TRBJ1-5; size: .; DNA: TGTGCCAGTAGTCCGCAGGGCAATCAGCCCCAGCATTTT; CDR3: CASSPQGNQPQHF
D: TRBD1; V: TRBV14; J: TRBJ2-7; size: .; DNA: TGTGCCAGCAGCCAATTTCAGGGGGCCTACGAGCAGTACTTC; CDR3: CASSQFQGAYEQYF
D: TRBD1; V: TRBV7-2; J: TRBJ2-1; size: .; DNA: TGTGCCAGCAGCTTAGATGGGCGACAGGGATTCCCTAACAATGAGCAGTTCTTC; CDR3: CASSLDGRQGFPNNEQFF
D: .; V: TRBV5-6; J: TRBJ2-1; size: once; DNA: TGTGCCAGCAGCTTGTACAGGCAAGTAGCGGAGGAGCAGTTCTTC; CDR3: CASSLYRQVAEEQFF
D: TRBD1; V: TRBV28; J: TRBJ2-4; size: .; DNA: TGTGCCAGCAGTTCCGGGACAGGGGTCGGCATTCAGTACTTC; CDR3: CASSSGTGVGIQYF
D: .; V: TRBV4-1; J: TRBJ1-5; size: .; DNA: TGCGCCAGCAGCTTTCGGGCGACAGACCTAAATCAGCCCCAGCATTTT; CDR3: CASSFRATDLNQPQHF
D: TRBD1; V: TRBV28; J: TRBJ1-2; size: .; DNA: TGTGCCAGCATACAGGGGGGGAGCTATGGCTACACCTTC; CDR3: CASIQGGSYGYTF
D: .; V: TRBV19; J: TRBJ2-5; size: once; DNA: TGTGCCAGTAGTCGAAACAGGGATCATGAGACCCAGTACTTC; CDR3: CASSRNRDHETQYF
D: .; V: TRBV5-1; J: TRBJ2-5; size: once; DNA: TGCGCCAGCAGCTGGGACATGCAAGAGACCCAGTACTTC; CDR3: CASSWDMQETQYF
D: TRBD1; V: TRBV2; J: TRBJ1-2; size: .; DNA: TGTGCCAGCAGTGATGGTTCAGGGGGTTGGGATGGCTACACCTTC; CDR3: CASSDGSGGWDGYTF
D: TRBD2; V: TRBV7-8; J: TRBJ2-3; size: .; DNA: TGTGCCAGCAGCCCCGGGGGGGATACGCAGTATTTT; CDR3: CASSPGGDTQYF
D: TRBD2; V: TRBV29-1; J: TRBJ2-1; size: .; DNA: TGCAGCGTTGAGGGACTAGCGGTTTACAATGAGCAGTTCTTC; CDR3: CSVEGLAVYNEQFF
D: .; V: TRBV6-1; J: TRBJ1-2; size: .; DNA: TGTGCCAGCAGCTTGACAGATACGATTAACTATGGCTACACCTTC; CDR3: CASSLTDTINYGYTF
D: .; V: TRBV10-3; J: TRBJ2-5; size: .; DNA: TGTGCCATCAGTGATAGGAGAGGAGGGGAGACCCAGTACTTC; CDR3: CAISDRRGGETQYF
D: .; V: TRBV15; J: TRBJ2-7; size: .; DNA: TGTGCCACCAGCAGAGACTCCCTCAGCGAGCAGTACTTC; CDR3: CATSRDSLSEQYF
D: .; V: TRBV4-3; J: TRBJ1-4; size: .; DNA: TGCGCCAGCAGCCAAGATCGGGGATTCCTTGAAAAACTGTTTTTT; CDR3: CASSQDRGFLEKLFF
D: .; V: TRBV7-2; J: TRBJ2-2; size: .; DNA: TGTGCCAGCAGCCCCGGTTCCCTCACCGGGGAGCTGTTTTTT; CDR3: CASSPGSLTGELFF
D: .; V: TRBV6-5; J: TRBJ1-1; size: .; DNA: TGTGCCAGCAGTCCTAATTTGAACACTGAAGCTTTCTTT; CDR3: CASSPNLNTEAFF
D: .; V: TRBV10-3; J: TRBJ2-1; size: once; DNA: TGTGCCACCGTCCACACTGAAGGACAGCCCCACTCCTACAATGAGCAGTTCTTC; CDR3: CATVHTEGQPHSYNEQFF
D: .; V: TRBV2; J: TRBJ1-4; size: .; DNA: TGTGCCAGCAGAGCGGACAGAGGGATCAATGAAAAACTGTTTTTT; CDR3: CASRADRGINEKLFF
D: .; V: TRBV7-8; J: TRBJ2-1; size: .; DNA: TGTGCCAGCAGCTTAGGCGGAAGTCCACACAATGAGCAGTTCTTC; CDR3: CASSLGGSPHNEQFF
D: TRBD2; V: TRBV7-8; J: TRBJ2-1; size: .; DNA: TGTGCCAGCAGCTGGCCGGGACTAGCTGCTAATGAGCAGTTCTTC; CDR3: CASSWPGLAANEQFF
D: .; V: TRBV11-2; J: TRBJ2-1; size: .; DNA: TGTGCCAGCAGCTTCAAATATCAGGGGAGATACTCCTACAATGAGCAGTTCTTC; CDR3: CASSFKYQGRYSYNEQFF
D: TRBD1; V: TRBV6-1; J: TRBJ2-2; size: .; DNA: TGTGCCAGCAGTGACCGACTTCCGGGACAGGGAAACACCGGGGAGCTGTTTTTT; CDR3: CASSDRLPGQGNTGELFF
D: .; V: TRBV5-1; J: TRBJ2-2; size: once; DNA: TGCGCCAGCACCAAAGGGCCAGGGCAAACCGGGGAGCTGTTTTTT; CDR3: CASTKGPGQTGELFF
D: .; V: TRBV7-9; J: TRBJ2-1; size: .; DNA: TGTGCCAGCAGCTCCGGGACTCCCATAGGGCAGTTCTTC; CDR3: CASSSGTPIGQFF
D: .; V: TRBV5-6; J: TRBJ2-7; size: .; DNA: TGTGCCAGCAGCTTGCCAGGGGTCTACGAGCAGTACTTC; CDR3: CASSLPGVYEQYF
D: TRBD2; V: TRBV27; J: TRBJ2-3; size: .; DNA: TGTGCCAGCTCCTCCGGGACTAGCGGGTTCCGGGATACGCAGTATTTT; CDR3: CASSSGTSGFRDTQYF
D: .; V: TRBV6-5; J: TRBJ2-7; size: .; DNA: TGTGCCAGCAGTAGGGGCGTTTACTCCTACGAGCAGTACTTC; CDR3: CASSRGVYSYEQYF
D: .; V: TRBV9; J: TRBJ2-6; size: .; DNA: TGTGCCAGCAGCGGAGACTCTGGGGCCAACGTCCTGACTTTC; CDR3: CASSGDSGANVLTF
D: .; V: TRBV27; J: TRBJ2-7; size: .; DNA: TGTGCCAGCGGACCGGGAACTGGACAGCTGACTTACTACGAGCAGTACTTC; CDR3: CASGPGTGQLTYYEQYF
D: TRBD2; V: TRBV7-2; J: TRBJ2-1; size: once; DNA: TGTGCCAGCAGCTTAGTTCTAGCGGGAGTGGCAAATGAGCAGTTCTTC; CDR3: CASSLVLAGVANEQFF
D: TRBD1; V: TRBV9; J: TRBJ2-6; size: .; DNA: TGTGCCAGCAGCGCAAACACCGCCGGGACAGGATTCTCTGGGGCCAACGTCCTGACTTTC; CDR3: CASSANTAGTGFSGANVLTF
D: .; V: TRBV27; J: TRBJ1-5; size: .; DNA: TGTGCCAGCAGTTTAATTGGGCTTAGCAATCAGCCCCAGCATTTT; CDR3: CASSLIGLSNQPQHF
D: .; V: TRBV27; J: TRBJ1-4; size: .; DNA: TGTGCCAGCAGTTTAGCCCTAGCAACTAATGAAAAACTGTTTTTT; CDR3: CASSLALATNEKLFF
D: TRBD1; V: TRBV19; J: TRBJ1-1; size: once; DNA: TGTGCCAGTAGAGGGGGACAGGGGGTCAATGAAGCTTTCTTT; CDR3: CASRGGQGVNEAFF
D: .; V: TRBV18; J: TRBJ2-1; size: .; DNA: TGTGCCAGCTCACCTACAGGGTCCCTAGGTGATGAGCAGTTCTTC; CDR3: CASSPTGSLGDEQFF
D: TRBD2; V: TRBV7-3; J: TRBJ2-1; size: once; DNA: TGTGCCAGCAGCTTAGCCCCAGGGACTAGCGGAGGGGTAAATGAGCAGTTCTTC; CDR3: CASSLAPGTSGGVNEQFF
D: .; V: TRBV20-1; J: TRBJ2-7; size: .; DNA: TGCAGTGCTAGGGGAGACTACGAGCAGTACTTC; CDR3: CSARGDYEQYF